The 19 T cell receptor beta chains below come from one sample, sequenced in a study of T cell responses to AZD1222 COVID-19 vaccine. Clones were read by immunoSEQ multiplex PCR, and TCRdb kept only the in-frame ones, dropping some. The profile shows about 42,000 clones, approximately 88% of them singletons. Sequencing used peripheral blood, obtained 28 days after the second AZD1222 dose. The receptor set was obtained from an adult who received the AZD1222 COVID-19 vaccine.

CDR3 loop: CATSDQTSWGETQYF. CDR3 DNA sequence: TGTGCCACCAGTGACCAAACTAGCTGGGGGGAGACCCAGTACTTC. The gene calls are TRBV24-1 and TRBJ2-5, with D tentatively TRBD2 (6 bases). V lost 4 bases to trimming and J lost 5 bases, with 16 bases between them. The CDR3 extends over 15 amino acids. From germline, CDR1 is KGHDR and CDR2 SFDVKD.

This chain links TRBV7-3 with TRBJ1-2; 7 bases fit TRBD1. CDR1 is SGHTA, CDR2 FQGTGA, per germline. The V and J ends lost 6 bases and 8 bases, in that order; junction bases with no gene match: 15. The CDR3 extends over 15 amino acids. The CDR3 spells CASSFDGTASVGYTF. The CDR3 DNA sequence: TGTGCCAGCAGTTTCGACGGGACAGCTTCTGTCGGCTACACCTTC. The full variable domain, completed using reference TRBV7-3 and TRBJ1-2, is GAGVSQTPSNKVTEKGKYVELRCDPISGHTALYWYRQSLGQGPEFLIYFQGTGAADDSGLPNDRFFAVRPEGSVSTLKIQRTERGDSAVYLCASSFDGTASVGYTFGSGTRLTVV.

CDR3: CASSLATASETQYF. CDR3 nucleotides: TGTGCCAGCAGCTTAGCCACAGCATCGGAGACCCAGTACTTC. The V call is TRBV7-9, the J call TRBJ2-5; D gene ambiguous. Between the trimmed V and J ends, which lost 0 bases and 5 bases, there was a span of 10 bases. Looked up from germline, CDR1 is SEHNR and CDR2 is FQNEAQ (reference sequence). The CDR3 consists of 14 residues.

The genes are TRBV7-2 and TRBJ1-1; D is ambiguous. Per germline, CDR1 SGHTA and CDR2 FQGNSA. The V end was cut by 0 bases, the J end by 7 bases, with 9 bases between. This CDR3 contains 13 residues. The CDR3 is CASSLAATVEAFF. Written as DNA, the CDR3 is TGTGCCAGCAGCTTAGCGGCGACGGTTGAAGCTTTCTTT.

The chain uses TRBV30 and TRBJ2-1, with D uncertain. Germline values: CDR1 GTSNPN, CDR2 SVGIG (reference sequence). Trimming pared 2 bases from V and 0 bases from J, leaving 8 bases between. This CDR3 is 14 amino acids long. The CDR3 DNA is TGTGCCTGGAGTTCCGCGAGCTCCTACAATGAGCAGTTCTTC. Protein: CAWSSASSYNEQFF.

The chain uses TRBV6-5 and TRBJ1-1; D is ambiguous. V was trimmed by 4 bases and J by 10 bases, leaving 13 bases between them. Germline-derived CDR1 and CDR2 are MNHEY and SVGAGI. This CDR3 comprises 12 residues. CDR3 amino acids: CASSSTHQGAFF. CDR3 DNA: TGTGCCAGCAGTTCGACGCATCAAGGAGCTTTCTTT.

In DNA, the CDR3 is TGTGCCAGCAGCGCCCCGGGACTAGCGGGAAGGGGTATAAAATACAATGAGCAGTTCTTC. Its translation is CASSAPGLAGRGIKYNEQFF. The V and J genes are TRBV3-1 (or the pseudogene TRBV3-2) and TRBJ2-1, with 13 bases identical to TRBD2. From germline, CDR1 is LGHDT and CDR2 YNNKEL (reference sequence). V shed 5 bases, J shed 4 bases, and the junction held 17 bases outside the gene matches. CDR3 length equals 20 residues.

The chain uses TRBV16 and TRBJ1-2, with D hard to call. CDR3 length equals 16 residues. The V end was cut by 0 bases, the J end by 1 base, with 12 bases between. From germline, CDR1 is KGHSY and CDR2 FQNENV. As DNA, the CDR3 is TGTGCCAGCAGCCAATCTCGGCCAGATAATAACTATGGCTACACCTTC. It is translated as CASSQSRPDNNYGYTF.

The sample holds a few counts of this clone. The V and J genes are TRBV24-1 and TRBJ2-1; 10 nucleotides agree with TRBD2. The CDR3 sequence is 14 residues long. V lost 6 bases and J lost 4; bases outside the gene matches: 2. In germline, CDR1 is KGHDR, CDR2 SFDVKD. CDR3 residues: CATSKAGGYNEQFF. CDR3 bases: TGTGCCACCAGTAAAGCGGGAGGGTACAATGAGCAGTTCTTC.

J is TRBJ1-4 and V is TRBV25-1; the D gene is possibly TRBD1 (6 bases). V lost 4 bases, J lost 3 bases, and 12 bases lay in between. CDR3 size: 15 residues. Germline V gene data show CDR1 as MGHDK and CDR2 as SYGVNS. CDR3 sequence: CASSAGAWANEKLFF. The CDR3 nucleotides are TGTGCCAGCAGTGCAGGGGCCTGGGCTAATGAAAAACTGTTTTTT.

This clone was counted between two and nine times. The gene calls are TRBV6-5 and TRBJ1-3; D not resolved. The CDR3 runs 14 residues. Trimming took off 5 bases at V and 0 bases at J, with 8 bases between the two ends. The V gene's germline CDR1 is MNHEY and CDR2 SVGAGI. The CDR3 DNA follows: TGTGCCAGCAGTACACGGAGCTCTGGAAACACCATATATTTT. It yields the protein CASSTRSSGNTIYF.

The genes are TRBV9 and TRBJ2-1; a possible D gene is TRBD1 (6 bases). This CDR3 spans 13 amino acids. Germline CDR1 and CDR2: SGDLS and YYNGEE. V lost 3 bases and J 5 bases, leaving 9 bases between the germline ends. The CDR3 bases are TGTGCCAGCAGCGGGACAGTCCACAATGAGCAGTTCTTC. The encoded protein is CASSGTVHNEQFF.

The V and J genes are TRBV29-1 and TRBJ2-1; possible D gene TRBD1, 5 bases. Trimming shortened V by 8 bases and J by 3 bases, and 14 bases separated the two germline ends. This CDR3 region has 13 residues. Germline-derived CDR1 and CDR2 are SQVTM and ANQGSEA. The CDR3 bases are TGCAGCCTAAAAAGACAGAGCTACAATGAGCAGTTCTTC. It is translated as CSLKRQSYNEQFF.

The chain links TRBV5-1 to TRBJ2-7; 10 positions agree with TRBD1. Germline V lookup: CDR1 SGHRS, CDR2 YFSETQ. The J segment lost 6 bases and the V segment lost 0 bases, leaving 6 bases of the junction unmatched. The CDR3 length is 15 residues. In DNA form, the CDR3 reads TGCGCCAGCAGCTTGGACTGGGACAGGGGAGGCGAGCAGTACTTC. Translated: CASSLDWDRGGEQYF.

This rearrangement joins TRBV6-1 to TRBJ2-4; D not resolved. CDR1 is MNHNS and CDR2 is SASEGT in the germline V gene. Trimming pared 2 bases from V and 2 bases from J, leaving 10 bases between. The CDR3 totals 15 residues. The CDR3 nucleotides read TGTGCCAGCAGTGAATTGGTCTTACCCAAAAACATTCAGTACTTC. Translating it yields CASSELVLPKNIQYF.

The chain uses TRBV27 and TRBJ1-2; D ambiguous. The CDR3 extends over 14 amino acids. Germline lookup yields CDR1 MNHEY and CDR2 SMNVEV (reference sequence). V lost 6 bases to trimming and J lost 2 bases, with 13 bases between them. The CDR3 DNA reads TGTGCCAGCAGACCGGTTTTGGCGAACTATGGCTACACCTTC. This codes for CASRPVLANYGYTF.

Here the CDR3 DNA reads TGTGCCAGCAGTTTTGCAGGGAAAGAGACCCAGTACTTC. Amino acids: CASSFAGKETQYF. The chain employs TRBV12-3 or TRBV12-4 and TRBJ2-5; perhaps TRBD1 as D (5 bases). Deletions cut 3 bases from V and 3 bases from J, with 8 bases between. The CDR3 consists of 13 residues.

The chain carries TRBV28 and TRBJ1-1; D remains ambiguous. Per germline, CDR1 MDHEN and CDR2 SYDVKM. The CDR3 length is 14 residues. The ends were cut back, 0 bases at V and 5 bases at J, with 10 bases in the middle. The CDR3 DNA is TGTGCCAGCAGTTTATGGGCAGCGAAGACTGAAGCTTTCTTT. The encoded protein is CASSLWAAKTEAFF.

The gene calls are TRBV6-2 or TRBV6-3 and TRBJ1-5, with 7 bases aligning to TRBD1. The CDR3 is made up of 17 amino acids. Germline trimming cut 6 bases from V and 2 bases from J; bases unmatched to any gene: 13. Germline V gene sequence: CDR1 MNHEY, CDR2 SVGEGT. CDR3 DNA: TGTGCCAGCAGCCACAGGGGCGGAGGTTTGGGCAATCAGCCCCAGCATTTT. Translating gives CASSHRGGGLGNQPQHF.